This T cell receptor beta chain was found in a study of cytomegalovirus exposure and HLA in healthy donors. In the PCR, 60 Vbeta and 13 Jbeta primers were used. The protocol was immunoSEQ multiplex PCR, while the TCRdb copy is restricted to in-frame clones and leaves out a portion. The sample shows 100,000 to 130,000 clones, 76% of them seen only once. The V end was cut by 8 bases, the J end by 4 bases, with 17 bases between. Germline CDR1 MDHEN, CDR2 SYDVKM. The CDR3 length is 14 residues. The clonotype comes from a man between 18 and 29 years old in good health and CMV-seronegative. V gene TRBV28 combines with J gene TRBJ1-2; D gene ambiguous. Sequenced material: PBMCs. CDR3 nucleotide sequence: TGTGCCAGCTTAAGCAGCACTATCTTCTATGGCTACACCTTC. Protein product: CASLSSTIFYGYTF.